This passage covers 29 T cell receptor beta chains from one sample sequenced in a study of T cell repertoires in cytomegalovirus infection. TCRdb reanalysed the reads using MiXCR and keeps one entry per CDR3 protein. The sample consists of fewer than 950,000 distinct CDR3 sequences, 32% of them appearing once. Their target antigens are unknown. The sequencing used cultured CD8+ T cells from PBMCs, collected from culture after CMV antigen stimulation. The receptors derive from a human donor in good health (CMV status not recorded). Some clones in this sample may be carry-over from other donors' samples.

The chain employs TRBV7-6 and TRBJ2-7; TRBD1 agrees at 9 bases. Germline trimming cut 4 bases from V and 7 bases from J; bases unmatched to any gene: 2. The CDR3 is 12 residues long. Germline assignment: CDR1 SGHVS and CDR2 FNYEAQ. CDR3 residues: CASSSTGGEQYF. The CDR3, as DNA: TGTGCCAGCAGCTCGACAGGGGGGGAGCAGTACTTC.

This clonotype was seen repeatedly, ten times or more. The chain has TRBV4-3 and TRBJ2-1; D gene uncertain. Germline values: CDR1 LGHNA, CDR2 YSLEER. CDR3 length equals 12 residues. V dropped 3 bases and J dropped 6 bases, with 6 bases sitting between them. The CDR3 sequence is CASSQGRNEQFF. The DNA of the CDR3 is TGCGCCAGCAGCCAGGGTCGCAATGAGCAGTTCTTC.

This clonotype has a count of ten or more. The V gene is TRBV7-2, the J gene TRBJ2-1; possible D gene TRBD1, 6 bases. CDR1 and CDR2 (germline): SGHTA, FQGNSA. Trimming removed 5 bases from V and 8 bases from J, with 19 bases in between. The CDR3 spans 15 residues. The CDR3 region is CASSDPGHGVDEQFF. DNA for the CDR3: TGTGCCAGCAGCGACCCGGGACACGGGGTCGATGAGCAGTTCTTC. The entire variable domain, with the rest obtained from reference TRBV7-2 and TRBJ2-1, is as follows: GAGVSQSPSNKVTEKGKDVELRCDPISGHTALYWYRQSLGQGLEFLIYFQGNSAPDKSGLPSDRFSAERTGGSVSTLTIQRTQQEDSAVYLCASSDPGHGVDEQFFGPGTRLTVL.

The V call is TRBV7-2, the J call TRBJ1-6; 7 bases map to TRBD1. Unmatched junction bases numbered 8, after V lost 5 bases and J lost 7 bases. The CDR3 length is 15 residues. CDR1 SGHTA and CDR2 FQGNSA come from the germline V gene. The CDR3 loop is CASSTETGWNSPLHF. The CDR3, as DNA: TGTGCCAGCAGCACTGAGACAGGGTGGAATTCACCCCTCCACTTT.

This chain connects TRBV27 to TRBJ1-6, with 8 bases identical to TRBD1. The CDR3 totals 17 residues. After removal of 1 base from V and 5 bases from J, the junction contained 7 bases not matched to a gene. CDR1 MNHEY and CDR2 SMNVEV come from the germline V gene (reference sequence). As DNA, the CDR3 is TGTGCCAGCAGTTTATTAGGGACAGGATTTCATAATTCACCCCTCCACTTT. This codes for CASSLLGTGFHNSPLHF.

The sample holds a few counts of this clonotype. V gene TRBV19 combines with J gene TRBJ2-4, with D unresolved. Looked up from germline, CDR1 is LNHDA and CDR2 is SQIVND (reference sequence). Trimming stripped 0 bases from V and 4 bases from J, with 13 bases between. The CDR3 spans 16 residues. This CDR3 is CASSIEPLDGKNIQYF. In DNA, the CDR3 is TGTGCCAGTAGTATAGAGCCCCTAGATGGGAAAAACATTCAGTACTTC. Together with reference TRBV19 and TRBJ2-4, the CDR3 gives the full variable domain: DGGITQSPKYLFRKEGQNVTLSCEQNLNHDAMYWYRQDPGQGLRLIYYSQIVNDFQKGDIAEGYSVSREKKESFPLTVTSAQKNPTAFYLCASSIEPLDGKNIQYFGAGTRLSVL.

This rearrangement joins TRBV7-2 to TRBJ2-1, with unresolved D. This CDR3 has 13 amino acids. The ends were cut back, 2 bases at V and 8 bases at J, with 10 bases in the middle. CDR1 is SGHTA and CDR2 is FQGNSA in the germline V gene. The CDR3 loop is CASSLIGSDEQFF. Here the CDR3 DNA reads TGTGCCAGCAGCTTAATTGGGTCCGATGAGCAGTTCTTC.

The genes are TRBV3-1 and TRBJ2-7, with 9 bases that match TRBD1. The CDR3 extends over 18 amino acids. CDR1 is LGHDT and CDR2 is YNNKEL in the germline V gene (reference sequence). After removal of 0 bases from V and 4 bases from J, the junction contained 13 bases not matched to a gene. In nucleotides, the CDR3 is TGTGCCAGCAGCCAAGATGGGGCCGACAGGGGGAGGAGGTACGAGCAGTACTTC. It codes for CASSQDGADRGRRYEQYF.

In this sample, this clonotype turned up once. A much larger clone lies one base from this, so it may be a read error. The chain employs TRBV6-1 and TRBJ2-5, with 12 bases identical to TRBD2. Germline V gene sequence: CDR1 MNHNS, CDR2 SASEGT. This CDR3 is 15 amino acids long. The CDR3 protein is CVSTSSGGALETQYF. The CDR3 region has the DNA TGTGTCAGCACCTCTAGCGGGGGGGCCTTGGAGACCCAGTACTTC.

The chain combines TRBV4-3 with TRBJ2-1, with TRBD2 identical over 13 bases. Germline CDR1 and CDR2: LGHNA and YSLEER. V gave up 3 bases and J gave up 8 bases; unmatched junction bases: 7. The CDR3 sequence is 16 residues long. The CDR3 is CASSQDTSGGADEQFF. The CDR3 DNA sequence: TGCGCCAGCAGCCAGGACACTAGCGGGGGGGCCGATGAGCAGTTCTTC.

The sample holds a few counts of this clonotype. The rearrangement uses TRBV6-1 and TRBJ2-3; possible D gene TRBD2, 6 bases. Germline V CDR1 and CDR2: MNHNS, SASEGT. Trimming pared 5 bases from V and 5 bases from J, leaving 8 bases between. The CDR3 sequence is 12 residues long. CDR3 nucleotides: TGTGCCAGCAGTACCGGGGGAGATACGCAGTATTTT. It translates to CASSTGGDTQYF.

The chain links TRBV7-2 to TRBJ1-2; a weak D match, TRBD1 (6 bases). This CDR3 is 17 amino acids long. The V and J ends lost 4 bases and 10 bases respectively, with 28 bases between them. The germline V gene encodes CDR1 SGHTA and CDR2 FQGNSA. The CDR3 protein is CASSSLIRLRQENFYTF. The CDR3 DNA follows: TGTGCCAGCAGCTCGTTAATCCGACTCAGACAGGAGAATTTCTACACCTTC.

The table lists this clonotype with a few counts. The CDR3 sequence: CASSFSQGEGDTQYF. In nucleotides, the CDR3 is TGTGCCAGCAGTTTTTCCCAGGGGGAGGGAGATACGCAGTATTTT. The rearrangement links TRBV27 to TRBJ2-3, with D possibly being TRBD1 or TRBD2 (7 bases each). Trimming removed 3 bases at V and 5 bases at J, with 15 bases between. Germline-derived CDR1 and CDR2 are MNHEY and SMNVEV (reference sequence). The CDR3 is 15 amino acids.

This clonotype was observed a few times. The chain joins TRBV6-5 to TRBJ1-2; TRBD1 might be the D (6 bases). Germline loops: CDR1 MNHEY, CDR2 SVGAGI. Trimming took 2 bases from V and 4 from J, leaving 11 bases between them. The CDR3 sequence is 14 residues long. CDR3 in amino acids: CASSYRGGLYGYTF. The CDR3 DNA reads TGTGCCAGCAGTTACCGTGGGGGCCTCTATGGCTACACCTTC.

This clonotype turned up a few times. The chain recombines TRBV7-6 with TRBJ1-2; D remains unclear. CDR1 and CDR2 from the germline V gene are SGHVS and FNYEAQ. V was cut by 2 bases and J by 4 bases, with 23 bases left in between. The length of the CDR3 is 18 residues. The CDR3 bases are TGTGCCAGCAGCTTAAATTGGGCAGGAGGGAGCCCTTCCTATGGCTACACCTTC. Translated, it gives CASSLNWAGGSPSYGYTF.

This clonotype was found a few times. CDR3 in amino acids: CSATSRQAGGWETQYF. The CDR3 DNA reads TGCAGTGCTACCTCTAGGCAAGCGGGGGGCTGGGAGACCCAGTACTTC. The chain carries TRBV20-1 and TRBJ2-5; 9 bases match TRBD2. The CDR3 runs to 16 residues. CDR1 DFQATT and CDR2 SNEGSKA come from the germline V gene (reference sequence). Trimming at V came to 4 bases and at J to 5 bases, leaving 14 bases not matched to a gene.

This clonotype was seen a few times. The chain is built from TRBV19 and TRBJ2-7; 8 bases are shared with TRBD2. The germline CDR1 and CDR2 sequences are LNHDA and SQIVND (reference sequence). The V gene end was trimmed by 9 bases and the J gene end by 4 bases; junction bases not matched to a gene: 8. This CDR3 is built from 13 residues. CDR3 protein: CASAPGLGYEQYF. DNA of the CDR3: TGTGCCAGCGCGCCGGGACTAGGGTACGAGCAGTACTTC.

The chain couples TRBV4-1 to TRBJ1-2; no definite D call. The germline gives CDR1 MGHRA, CDR2 YSYEKL. The CDR3 is 15 amino acids. V lost 6 bases and J lost 0, with 14 bases in between. CDR3 region: CASSYQQTTNYGYTF. CDR3 nucleotide sequence: TGCGCCAGCAGTTACCAACAGACAACTAACTATGGCTACACCTTC.

This clonotype was seen ten or more times. V and J are TRBV7-9 and TRBJ1-3; D not resolved. Germline V lookup: CDR1 SEHNR, CDR2 FQNEAQ (reference sequence). Between the trimmed V and J ends, which lost 3 bases and 0 bases, there was a span of 6 bases. This CDR3 is 14 amino acids long. CDR3 sequence reads: CASSLRFSGNTIYF. The CDR3, as DNA: TGTGCCAGCAGCTTGCGGTTCTCTGGAAACACCATATATTTT.

J is TRBJ1-1 and V is TRBV9; possible D gene TRBD1, 5 bases. The V end was cut by 0 bases, the J end by 1 base, with 10 bases between. CDR1 is SGDLS, CDR2 YYNGEE, per germline. The CDR3 is 15 residues long. The CDR3 sequence is CASSVAAGPNTEAFF. In nucleotides, the CDR3 is TGTGCCAGCAGCGTAGCTGCAGGGCCGAACACTGAAGCTTTCTTT.

This clonotype showed up just a few times. The chain couples TRBV4-1 to TRBJ2-7; 11 bases agree with TRBD2. This CDR3 has 15 residues. Germline assignment: CDR1 MGHRA and CDR2 YSYEKL. Germline trimming cut 4 bases from V and 2 bases from J; bases unmatched to any gene: 4. Here the CDR3 DNA reads TGCGCCAGCAGCCCTATAGCGGGGGGGCCCTACGAGCAGTACGTC. Translation: CASSPIAGGPYEQYV.

V and J are TRBV20-1 and TRBJ2-7, with D perhaps TRBD2 (5 bases). Trimming removed 7 bases from V and 6 bases from J, with 16 bases in between. In germline, CDR1 is DFQATT, CDR2 SNEGSKA (reference sequence). The CDR3 is made up of 12 amino acids. DNA of the CDR3: TGCAGTGGACCGGACTTGTCAACCGAGCAGTACGTC. Translating it yields CSGPDLSTEQYV.

Comment on this clonotype: A much larger clone differs by one base, so this may be a read error. The V gene is TRBV6-2 or TRBV6-3, the J gene TRBJ2-2; the D is unclear. V lost 0 bases and J 1 base, leaving 3 bases between the germline ends. The CDR3 has 14 amino acids. Germline CDR1 and CDR2: MNHEY and SVGEGT. CDR3 DNA: TGTGCCAGCAGTTACTCGGAGAACACCGGGGAGCTGTTTTTT. The encoded protein is CASSYSENTGELFF.

The CDR3, as DNA: TGTGCGGAGGGCCCCACAGCGGACACCATATATTTT. The encoded protein is CAEGPTADTIYF. V gene TRBV6-1 combines with J gene TRBJ1-3, with D unclear. CDR1 and CDR2 (germline): MNHNS, SASEGT. This CDR3 is built from 12 residues.

The V gene is TRBV14, the J gene TRBJ2-1, with 16 bases lining up with TRBD2. CDR1 and CDR2 from the germline V gene are SGHDN and FVKESK. Trimming at V came to 5 bases and at J to 8 bases, leaving 9 bases not matched to a gene. This CDR3 spans 17 amino acids. DNA of the CDR3: TGTGCCAGCAGCGAAGGGACTAGCGGGGGGGCGGGCGATGAGCAGTTCTTC. Residues: CASSEGTSGGAGDEQFF.

This clonotype was seen only a few times. The V gene is TRBV19, the J gene TRBJ1-5, with D hard to call. Germline V gene data show CDR1 as LNHDA and CDR2 as SQIVND (reference sequence). The CDR3 spans 13 residues. V lost 3 bases and J 2 bases, leaving 5 bases between the germline ends. The CDR3 DNA reads as TGTGCCAGTAGTATCGCGGGCAATCAGCCCCAGCATTTT. It is translated as CASSIAGNQPQHF.

The chain is built from TRBV6-5 and TRBJ2-1, with D unclear. CDR3 length: 14 amino acids. Germline assignment: CDR1 MNHEY and CDR2 SVGAGI. The V gene lost 6 bases and the J gene lost 4 bases, with 13 bases spanning the gap. DNA for the CDR3: TGTGCCAGCAGACCGGGTTATGAGTACAATGAGCAGTTCTTC. This encodes CASRPGYEYNEQFF.

This clonotype was picked up a small number of times. The V gene is TRBV28, the J gene TRBJ2-1; the D gene could be TRBD1 or TRBD2 (5 bases each). The CDR3 has 16 amino acids. V was clipped by 6 bases and J by 4 bases, with 19 bases between them. CDR1 is MDHEN and CDR2 is SYDVKM in the germline V gene. DNA of the CDR3: TGTGCCAGCAGCGTCCAGGGTGGTGGACTTTACAATGAGCAGTTCTTC. Encoded protein: CASSVQGGGLYNEQFF. Based on the CDR3 plus reference TRBV28 and TRBJ2-1, the full variable domain is DVKVTQSSRYLVKRTGEKVFLECVQDMDHENMFWYRQDPGLGLRLIYFSYDVKMKEKGDIPEGYSVSREKKERFSLILESASTNQTSMYLCASSVQGGGLYNEQFFGPGTRLTVL.

Details on this clonotype: Possible read error: a much larger clone is one base away. This CDR3 reads CVTAAEYKDRAGGANVLTF. The CDR3 DNA follows: TGTGTCACCGCAGCTGAATACAAGGACAGGGCAGGTGGGGCCAACGTCCTGACTTTC. The chain joins TRBV10-3 to TRBJ2-6, with 8 bases matching TRBD1. CDR3 size: 19 residues. CDR1 ENHRY and CDR2 SYGVKD come from the germline V gene.